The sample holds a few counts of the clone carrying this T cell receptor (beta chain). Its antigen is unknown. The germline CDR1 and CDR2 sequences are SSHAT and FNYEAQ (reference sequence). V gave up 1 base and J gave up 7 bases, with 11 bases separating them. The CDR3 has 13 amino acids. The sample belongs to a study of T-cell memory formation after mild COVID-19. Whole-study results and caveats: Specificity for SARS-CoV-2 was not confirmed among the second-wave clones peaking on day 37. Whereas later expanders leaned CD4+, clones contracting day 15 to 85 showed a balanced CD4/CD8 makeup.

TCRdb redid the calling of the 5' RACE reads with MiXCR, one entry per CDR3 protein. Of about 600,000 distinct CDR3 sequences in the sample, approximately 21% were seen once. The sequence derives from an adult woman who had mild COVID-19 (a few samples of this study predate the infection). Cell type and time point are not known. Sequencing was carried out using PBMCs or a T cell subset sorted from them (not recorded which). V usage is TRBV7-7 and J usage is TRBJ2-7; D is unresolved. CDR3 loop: CASSLGPEGEQYF. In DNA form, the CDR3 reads TGTGCCAGCAGCTTAGGTCCCGAAGGGGAGCAGTACTTC.